A single sample is the source of the 27 T cell receptor beta chains below, sequenced in a study of Ad26.COV2.S vaccination and SARS-CoV-2 variants. Profiled with immunoSEQ multiplex PCR; TCRdb holds only in-frame clones, not every one. Found here are over 350,000 clones, around 85% of them singletons; the top ten hold under 3.5%. Treatment described: 15 to 20 received Ad26.COV2.S at low or high dose, single or two shots; roughly five received placebo; per-sample allocation not given. The study sampled participants on day 63 after the first vaccine or placebo injection. The material was peripheral blood, obtained in a trial of Ad26.COV2.S vaccine versus placebo. These receptors were collected from a person between 18 and 60 years old who received the Ad26.COV2.S COVID-19 vaccine or a placebo.

This chain links TRBV5-1 with TRBJ1-2; possible D gene TRBD1, 6 bases. The germline V gene has CDR1 SGHRS and CDR2 YFSETQ. V was shortened by 0 bases and J by 6 bases, with 15 bases between the two germline ends. The CDR3 is made up of 15 amino acids. The CDR3 reads CASSLVSLTGNGYTF. The CDR3 coding sequence is TGCGCCAGCAGCTTGGTTTCTTTAACAGGGAATGGCTACACCTTC.

The J gene is TRBJ1-6, the V gene TRBV7-8; tentative D call: TRBD1 (5 bases). Trimming left V 2 bases short and J 15 bases short, with 17 bases between. The CDR3 sequence is 14 residues long. Germline CDR1 SGHVS, CDR2 FQNEAQ. Here the CDR3 DNA reads TGTGCCAGCAGCTTACTTTTTGGGGGGGGACTCCTCCACTTT. Its translation is CASSLLFGGGLLHF.

This chain connects TRBV15 to TRBJ2-1; D is ambiguous. The CDR3 contains 16 residues. V lost 0 bases to trimming and J lost 0 bases, with 9 bases between them. Germline V CDR1 and CDR2: LNHNV, YYDKDF (reference sequence). The CDR3 bases are TGTGCCACCAGCAGAGAGTTGCGGTTCTCCTACAATGAGCAGTTCTTC. Translating gives CATSRELRFSYNEQFF.

The CDR3 reads CASSFSYEGNQPQHF. The CDR3 DNA reads as TGTGCCAGCAGTTTCTCTTACGAGGGCAATCAGCCCCAGCATTTT. V is TRBV6-5 and J is TRBJ1-5; D is undetermined. Germline values: CDR1 MNHEY, CDR2 SVGAGI. V lost 4 bases to trimming and J lost 2 bases, with 12 bases between them. The CDR3 runs to 15 residues.

The genes are TRBV11-2 and TRBJ2-3; tentative D call: TRBD2 (6 bases). This CDR3 is 15 amino acids long. Germline V lookup: CDR1 SGHAT, CDR2 FQNNGV. Trimming left V 1 base short and J 2 bases short, with 10 bases between. The CDR3 spells CASSLARGNTDTQYF. The CDR3 DNA reads as TGTGCCAGCAGCTTAGCCCGGGGGAACACAGATACGCAGTATTTT.

CDR3 sequence: CASSLDRLYNEQFF. In DNA, the CDR3 is TGTGCCAGCAGCTTGGACAGACTATACAATGAGCAGTTCTTC. The V and J genes are TRBV11-2 and TRBJ2-1; tentatively, D is TRBD1 (6 bases). V lost 3 bases and J lost 4, with 10 bases in between. Germline CDR1 reads SGHAT; CDR2 reads FQNNGV. The CDR3 sequence is 14 residues long.

The chain is built from TRBV27 and TRBJ1-2; 10 bases are shared with TRBD1. Per germline, CDR1 MNHEY and CDR2 SMNVEV (reference sequence). V shed 2 bases and J 5 bases; nucleotides not matched to a gene: 5. The length of the CDR3 is 15 residues. The CDR3 coding sequence is TGTGCCAGCAGTTTAATAGGGACAGGGGCATATGGCTACACCTTC. Its translation is CASSLIGTGAYGYTF.

This clone appeared a single time. The chain joins TRBV4-3 to TRBJ2-3; 7 bases map to TRBD1. Germline CDR1 LGHNA, CDR2 YSLEER. With V trimmed by 3 bases and J by 2 bases, 14 bases remained unmatched. The CDR3 is 18 residues long. CDR3: CASSQPGARDRTTDTQYF. DNA for the CDR3: TGCGCCAGCAGCCAGCCAGGGGCCCGGGACAGAACCACAGATACGCAGTATTTT.

The chain couples TRBV10-3 to TRBJ2-6; the match to TRBD1 covers 8 bases. The CDR3 totals 16 residues. V shed 6 bases, J shed 1 base, and the junction held 5 bases outside the gene matches. CDR1 is ENHRY, CDR2 SYGVKD, per germline. As DNA, the CDR3 is TGTGCCATCAGCGCCAGGGGGCCGTCTGGGGCCAACGTCCTGACTTTC. Translating it yields CAISARGPSGANVLTF.

This rearrangement joins TRBV27 to TRBJ1-1; D is possibly TRBD1 (5 bases). The CDR3 loop spans 15 amino acids. V lost 4 bases to trimming and J lost 0 bases, with 12 bases between them. Germline V CDR1 and CDR2: MNHEY, SMNVEV (reference sequence). The CDR3 region is CASSWAGRVNTEAFF. In DNA, the CDR3 is TGTGCCAGCAGTTGGGCGGGCAGGGTGAACACTGAAGCTTTCTTT.

Only one count was recorded for this clone. V and J are TRBV19 and TRBJ1-2; 7 nucleotides line up with TRBD1. The CDR3 covers 13 residues. J gave up 8 bases and V 10 bases, and 13 bases lay outside the gene matches. CDR1 and CDR2 (germline): LNHDA, SQIVND (reference sequence). The CDR3 coding sequence is TGTGCCACCTGGGACAGATCGCTTGGGGGCTACACCTTC. Encoded protein: CATWDRSLGGYTF.

The chain couples TRBV4-1 to TRBJ2-5, with 9 bases aligning to TRBD2. Trimming took 4 bases from V and 2 from J; bases not matched to a gene: 11. The germline gives CDR1 MGHRA, CDR2 YSYEKL. CDR3 length: 17 residues. The CDR3, as DNA: TGCGCCAGCAGCCTCGCCCCGGGGCGGGGGGGACAAGAGACCCAGTACTTC. This encodes CASSLAPGRGGQETQYF.

This clone occurred a few times. The gene calls are TRBV3-1 (or the pseudogene TRBV3-2) and TRBJ1-5, with 10 bases that match TRBD1. With 5 bases clipped from V and 6 bases from J, the junction kept 10 bases outside the gene matches. The CDR3 spans 16 residues. Germline V gene data show CDR1 as LGHDT and CDR2 as YNNKEL (reference sequence). The CDR3 sequence is CASSFRQGAIPQPQHF. The DNA for the CDR3 is TGTGCCAGCAGCTTCCGACAGGGGGCGATTCCTCAGCCCCAGCATTTT.

This chain uses TRBV12-5 with TRBJ1-2, with D perhaps matching TRBD1 (5 bases). CDR1 and CDR2 (germline): LGHNT, FRNRAP. The CDR3 runs 16 residues. V was pared by 4 bases and J by 2 bases, with 17 bases between. The CDR3 DNA reads as TGTGCTAGTGGTTCTCCGACCAAGGGGCCCAACTATGGCTACACCTTC. It specifies CASGSPTKGPNYGYTF.

The V call is TRBV11-2, the J call TRBJ1-1; D is undetermined. CDR3 length: 15 residues. Per the germline V gene, CDR1 is SGHAT and CDR2 is FQNNGV. V was pared by 1 base and J by 5 bases, with 14 bases between. The CDR3, as DNA: TGTGCCAGCAGCTTAGTTGCGGGGTTAGGGACTGAAGCTTTCTTT. It yields the protein CASSLVAGLGTEAFF.

This clone was seen once. The rearrangement joins TRBV20-1 to TRBJ2-1, with 7 bases identical to TRBD2. The germline gives CDR1 DFQATT, CDR2 SNEGSKA (reference sequence). The CDR3 length is 10 residues. Trimming removed 5 bases from V and 13 bases from J; junction bases left unmatched: 5. CDR3 amino acids: CSAWTSFQFF. As DNA, the CDR3 is TGCAGTGCTTGGACTAGTTTTCAGTTCTTC.

This chain connects TRBV9 to TRBJ2-3, with unresolved D. Trimming left V 0 bases short and J 4 bases short, with 15 bases between. This CDR3 spans 16 amino acids. Germline V CDR1 and CDR2: SGDLS, YYNGEE. CDR3 amino acids: CASSVDARLSADTQYF. CDR3 nucleotide sequence: TGTGCCAGCAGCGTAGATGCGAGGCTCTCCGCAGATACGCAGTATTTT. Combining the CDR3 with reference TRBV9 and TRBJ2-3 gives the whole variable domain DSGVTQTPKHLITATGQRVTLRCSPRSGDLSVYWYQQSLDQGLQFLIQYYNGEERAKGNILERFSAQQFPDLHSELNLSSLELGDSALYFCASSVDARLSADTQYFGPGTRLTVL.

The V call is TRBV7-9, the J call TRBJ2-2; D not certain. This CDR3 contains 15 residues. V was cut by 1 base and J by 3 bases, with 9 bases left in between. Germline V gives CDR1 SEHNR, CDR2 FQNEAQ (reference sequence). The CDR3 DNA reads as TGTGCCAGCAGCTTAGGGTCGGTCTACACCGGGGAGCTGTTTTTT. Its translation is CASSLGSVYTGELFF.

CDR3 region: CASSQDLRGRTKNIQYF. CDR3 nucleotide sequence: TGTGCCAGCAGCCAAGATCTGAGGGGCCGTACAAAAAACATTCAGTACTTC. V gene TRBV3-1 (or the pseudogene TRBV3-2) combines with J gene TRBJ2-4, with D perhaps being TRBD1 or TRBD2 (5 bases each). The CDR3 has 17 residues. Trimming shortened V by 0 bases and J by 4 bases, and 16 bases separated the two germline ends. Per germline, CDR1 LGHDT and CDR2 YNNKEL (reference sequence).

V gene TRBV6-5 combines with J gene TRBJ2-2; 7 nucleotides align to TRBD1. The CDR3 spans 15 residues. CDR1 is MNHEY and CDR2 is SVGAGI in the germline V gene. With V trimmed by 7 bases and J by 7 bases, 12 bases remained unmatched. CDR3 sequence: CASTPSTGSLGELFF. The CDR3 DNA follows: TGTGCCAGCACCCCTTCGACAGGGTCTCTCGGGGAGCTGTTTTTT.

This clone turned up a few times. V gene TRBV24-1 combines with J gene TRBJ2-3, with 10 bases matching TRBD2. The trim removed 1 base at V and 0 bases at J, leaving 3 bases unmatched. This CDR3 spans 17 amino acids. Germline values: CDR1 KGHDR, CDR2 SFDVKD. The CDR3 DNA reads as TGTGCCACCAGTGATTTTTGGACTAGCGGCAGCACAGATACGCAGTATTTT. It codes for CATSDFWTSGSTDTQYF.

The chain employs TRBV12-5 and TRBJ2-2; perhaps TRBD1 as D (6 bases). The germline CDR1 and CDR2 sequences are LGHNT and FRNRAP. This CDR3 has 12 residues. V shed 4 bases and J shed 6 bases, with 6 bases lying between them. The CDR3 nucleotides read TGTGCTAGTGGTTACAGGGCCGGGGAGCTGTTTTTT. It translates to CASGYRAGELFF. Complete variable domain (other parts from reference TRBV12-5 and TRBJ2-2): DARVTQTPRHKVTEMGQEVTMRCQPILGHNTVFWYRQTMMQGLELLAYFRNRAPLDDSGMPKDRFSAEMPDATLATLKIQPSEPRDSAVYFCASGYRAGELFFGEGSRLTVL.

V usage is TRBV7-9 and J usage is TRBJ2-3; TRBD1 is a possible D gene (6 bases). Germline V lookup: CDR1 SEHNR, CDR2 FQNEAQ (reference sequence). This CDR3 spans 17 amino acids. V was shortened by 1 base and J by 3 bases, with 17 bases between the two germline ends. The CDR3 DNA reads as TGTGCCAGCAGCTTAGGCCCTACAGGGTCGGGAACAGATACGCAGTATTTT. Its translation: CASSLGPTGSGTDTQYF.

A single count supports this clone. The chain recombines TRBV6-6 with TRBJ2-1; D may be TRBD2 (6 bases). This CDR3 has 12 amino acids. V lost 8 bases, J lost 8 bases, and 13 bases lay in between. Germline V CDR1 and CDR2: MNHNY, SVGAGI (reference sequence). DNA for the CDR3: TGTGCCAGCGGAGGGGCGGGCGATGAGCAGTTCTTC. Amino acids: CASGGAGDEQFF.

This clone was found a few times. The chain employs TRBV27 and TRBJ2-2, with D unresolved. This CDR3 has 15 amino acids. From germline, CDR1 is MNHEY and CDR2 SMNVEV (reference sequence). Trimming pared 0 bases from V and 3 bases from J, leaving 8 bases between. The CDR3 protein is CASSLSSRYTGELFF. The CDR3 DNA reads as TGTGCCAGCAGTTTATCTAGCAGATACACCGGGGAGCTGTTTTTT.

This clone was seen a single time. The V and J genes are TRBV5-8 and TRBJ2-3; D not certain. Trimming left V 2 bases short and J 4 bases short, with 14 bases between. Germline assignment: CDR1 SGHTS and CDR2 YDEGEE. This CDR3 is built from 15 residues. CDR3 amino acids: CASSFWSSYADTQYF. In DNA form, the CDR3 reads TGTGCCAGCAGCTTCTGGTCCAGTTATGCAGATACGCAGTATTTT. Full variable domain (outside the CDR3, taken from reference TRBV5-8 and TRBJ2-3): EAGVTQSPTHLIKTRGQQATLRCSPISGHTSVYWYQQALGLGLQFLLWYDEGEERNRGNFPPRFSGRQFPNYSSELNVNALELEDSALYLCASSFWSSYADTQYFGPGTRLTVL.

The rearrangement links TRBV18 to TRBJ1-5; D is ambiguous. Germline CDR1 reads KGHSH; CDR2 reads LQKENI. The CDR3 consists of 13 residues. The germline V and J ends were trimmed by 5 bases and 0 bases, with 5 bases remaining between them. Here the CDR3 DNA reads TGTGCCAGCTCAGAAAATAGCAATCAGCCCCAGCATTTT. Amino acids: CASSENSNQPQHF.